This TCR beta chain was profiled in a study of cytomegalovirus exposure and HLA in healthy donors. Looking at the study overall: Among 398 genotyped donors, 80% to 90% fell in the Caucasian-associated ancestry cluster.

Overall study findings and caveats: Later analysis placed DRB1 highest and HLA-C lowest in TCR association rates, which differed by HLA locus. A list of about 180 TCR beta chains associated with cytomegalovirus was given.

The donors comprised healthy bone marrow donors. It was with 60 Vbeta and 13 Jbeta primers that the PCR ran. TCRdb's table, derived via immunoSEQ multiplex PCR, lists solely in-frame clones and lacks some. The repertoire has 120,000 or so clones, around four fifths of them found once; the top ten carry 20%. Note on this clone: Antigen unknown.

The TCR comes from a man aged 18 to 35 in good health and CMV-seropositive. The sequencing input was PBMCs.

The CDR3 is CAWSISTGTDTQYF. CDR3 nucleotides: TGTGCCTGGAGTATCTCGACAGGCACAGATACGCAGTATTTT. The chain carries TRBV30 and TRBJ2-3, with a tentative D call TRBD1 (5 bases). CDR1 is GTSNPN, CDR2 SVGIG, per germline (reference sequence). Deletions cut 2 bases from V and 1 base from J, with 10 bases between. The CDR3 has 14 amino acids. Full variable domain (outside the CDR3, taken from reference TRBV30 and TRBJ2-3): SQTIHQWPATLVQPVGSPLSLECTVEGTSNPNLYWYRQAAGRGLQLLFYSVGIGQISSEVPQNLSASRPQDRQFILSSKKLLLSDSGFYLCAWSISTGTDTQYFGPGTRLTVL.